The rows below give T cell receptor beta chains drawn from one sample of a study of early T cells in non-severe SARS-CoV-2 infection. TCRdb called the 5' RACE reads again in MiXCR, with one record for every CDR3 protein. The table includes 60,000 to 80,000 distinct CDR3 sequences, 12% detected once. Sequencing was performed on whole blood. The receptors were sampled from an adult who was a healthcare worker with PCR-confirmed SARS-CoV-2 infection or an uninfected control (not recorded which). Both conserved end residues are part of each CDR3. D genes are given only for firm matches. Where a row states a size, it is once, few, many or the class of an expanded clone; other rows omit it.

D gene,J gene,V gene,clone size,CDR3 protein,CDR3 DNA
TRBD1,TRBJ2-1,TRBV7-9,NA,CASSAGQGAFNEQFF,TGTGCCAGCAGCGCGGGACAGGGGGCCTTCAATGAGCAGTTCTTC
TRBD2,TRBJ2-7,TRBV6-1,NA,CASSVDGRDYEQYF,TGTGCCAGCAGTGTTGACGGGAGGGACTACGAGCAGTACTTC
NA,TRBJ2-7,TRBV2,many,CASSYMNEQYF,TGTGCCAGCAGTTACATGAACGAGCAGTACTTC
NA,TRBJ2-4,TRBV11-3,few,CASSSGSRDIQYF,TGTGCCAGCAGCTCAGGGAGTAGAGACATTCAGTACTTC
TRBD2,TRBJ2-7,TRBV20-1,many,CSARRGTSDLYEQYF,TGCAGTGCTAGGAGGGGGACTAGCGATCTATACGAGCAGTACTTC
TRBD1,TRBJ2-7,TRBV29-1,NA,CSVPSGQGYEQYF,TGCAGCGTACCCTCGGGACAGGGCTACGAGCAGTACTTC
NA,TRBJ1-5,TRBV9,many,CASSVGADSNQPQHF,TGTGCCAGCAGCGTAGGTGCAGATAGCAATCAGCCCCAGCATTTT
TRBD2,TRBJ2-7,TRBV20-1,NA,CSARRSGTSGEQYF,TGCAGTGCTAGGCGATCCGGGACTAGTGGCGAGCAGTACTTC
NA,TRBJ2-4,TRBV6-2/TRBV6-3,NA,CASSFHDPTNIQYF,TGTGCCAGCAGTTTCCATGACCCTACAAACATTCAGTACTTC
NA,TRBJ2-1,TRBV28,few,CASSPVERPYNEQFF,TGTGCCAGCAGCCCGGTGGAGCGGCCGTACAATGAGCAGTTCTTC
NA,TRBJ2-5,TRBV20-1,few,CSAPSGGETQYF,TGCAGTGCTCCGAGTGGCGGAGAGACCCAGTACTTC
TRBD1,TRBJ2-1,TRBV10-3,few,CAISSGTGTSNEQFF,TGTGCCATCAGTTCGGGGACAGGGACTTCCAATGAGCAGTTCTTC
TRBD1,TRBJ1-1,TRBV28,many,CASSFRDRGRAEAFF,TGTGCCAGCAGTTTCCGGGACAGGGGTAGGGCTGAAGCTTTCTTT
NA,TRBJ2-3,TRBV29-1,NA,CSVGSTDTQYF,TGCAGCGTCGGTTCAACAGATACGCAGTATTTT
NA,TRBJ2-1,TRBV7-2,many,CASSARISYNEQFF,TGTGCCAGTTCGGCCAGGATCTCCTACAATGAGCAGTTCTTC
TRBD2,TRBJ2-7,TRBV9,NA,CASSVSGRADEQYF,TGTGCCAGCAGCGTTAGCGGGAGGGCCGACGAGCAGTACTTC
NA,TRBJ1-2,TRBV29-1,few,CSVELFYGYTF,TGCAGCGTTGAACTTTTCTATGGCTACACCTTC
NA,TRBJ2-7,TRBV3-1,NA,CASSQGWGAVPDEQYF,TGTGCCAGCAGCCAAGGTTGGGGTGCCGTACCGGACGAGCAGTACTTC
NA,TRBJ2-7,TRBV21-1,many,CASSSRTSGSSDEQYF,TGTGCCAGCAGCTCCCGGACTAGCGGGAGTTCCGACGAGCAGTACTTC
NA,TRBJ1-3,TRBV5-4,few,CASSSTGYGNTIYF,TGTGCCAGCAGCTCTACAGGGTACGGAAACACCATATATTTT
NA,TRBJ1-1,TRBV20-1,few,CSASPTQGSATEAFF,TGCAGTGCTAGCCCCACCCAGGGGTCGGCCACTGAAGCTTTCTTT
NA,TRBJ2-5,TRBV19,many,CASSTQTRGPQYF,TGTGCCAGTAGTACCCAAACCAGGGGTCCCCAGTACTTC
TRBD2,TRBJ2-3,TRBV7-8,few,CASRLPASGSWSTDTQYF,TGTGCCAGCAGGCTGCCGGCTAGCGGGAGTTGGAGCACAGATACGCAGTATTTT
NA,TRBJ2-7,TRBV18,many,CASSPHIEPEGERSYEQYF,TGTGCCAGCTCACCACATATTGAACCCGAGGGGGAGCGCTCCTACGAGCAGTACTTC
TRBD1,TRBJ2-7,TRBV2,NA,CASSEGQGEIKQYF,TGTGCCAGCAGTGAAGGTCAGGGGGAAATTAAGCAGTACTTC
TRBD1,TRBJ2-3,TRBV30,few,CAWRDRGGTDTQYF,TGTGCCTGGAGGGACAGGGGCGGCACAGATACGCAGTATTTT
NA,TRBJ2-1,TRBV4-1,many,CASSQDHGGSSYNEQFF,TGCGCCAGCAGCCAAGATCATGGGGGAAGCTCCTACAATGAGCAGTTCTTC
TRBD2,TRBJ2-2,TRBV2,NA,CASSGRAQTGELFF,TGTGCCAGTTCGGGGAGGGCCCAGACCGGGGAGCTGTTTTTT
NA,TRBJ1-5,TRBV11-2,few,CASSLTTYQPQHF,TGTGCCAGCAGCTTAACCACGTATCAGCCCCAGCATTTT
NA,TRBJ2-1,TRBV27,NA,CASSTKYNEQFF,TGTGCCAGCAGTACTAAGTACAATGAGCAGTTCTTC
NA,TRBJ2-7,TRBV5-1,few,CASSWQSLSYEQYF,TGCGCCAGCAGTTGGCAGAGCCTCTCCTACGAGCAGTACTTC
NA,TRBJ1-5,TRBV29-1,many,CSFSVQANQPQHF,TGCAGCTTCTCGGTACAGGCCAATCAGCCCCAGCATTTT
TRBD2,TRBJ2-1,TRBV20-1,NA,CSARLGGRPEQFF,TGCAGTGCTAGGCTTGGCGGGAGACCCGAGCAGTTCTTC
NA,TRBJ1-1,TRBV29-1,few,CSVGGVDTEAFF,TGCAGCGTGGGAGGAGTAGACACTGAAGCTTTCTTT
TRBD2,TRBJ2-1,TRBV12-3/TRBV12-4,NA,CASSYLAGTGNEQFF,TGTGCCAGCAGTTACCTAGCGGGGACTGGTAATGAGCAGTTCTTC
NA,TRBJ2-4,TRBV3-1,medium-sized,CASSPTRGIQYF,TGTGCCAGCAGTCCGACTAGAGGCATTCAGTACTTC
NA,TRBJ2-1,TRBV14,many,CASSGINGEQFF,TGTGCCAGCAGTGGAATAAATGGTGAGCAGTTCTTC
TRBD1,TRBJ1-1,TRBV9,many,CASSGQQGADTEAFF,TGTGCCAGCAGCGGACAACAGGGGGCGGACACTGAAGCTTTCTTT
NA,TRBJ2-7,TRBV7-9,many,CASSLGPDEQYF,TGTGCCAGCAGCCTTGGACCCGACGAGCAGTACTTC
TRBD1,TRBJ1-3,TRBV6-6,many,CASSSPDRSGNTIYF,TGTGCCAGCAGTTCCCCGGACAGGTCCGGAAACACCATATATTTT
TRBD1,TRBJ1-3,TRBV6-1,many,CASRTGGLSGNTIYF,TGTGCCAGCAGGACAGGGGGCCTCTCTGGAAACACCATATATTTT
TRBD2,TRBJ2-2,TRBV2,many,CATTASGRRTGELFF,TGTGCCACCACCGCTAGCGGGAGGCGAACCGGGGAGCTGTTTTTT
NA,TRBJ1-1,TRBV6-2/TRBV6-3,few,CASRTDGNTEAFF,TGTGCCAGCAGGACGGACGGGAACACTGAAGCTTTCTTT
TRBD2,TRBJ2-7,TRBV20-1,NA,CSARSGTSGRSSYEQYF,TGCAGTGCTAGGTCCGGGACTAGCGGGAGGAGCTCCTACGAGCAGTACTTC
NA,TRBJ2-3,TRBV29-1,NA,CSVETRGRDGDTQYF,TGCAGCGTCGAAACTAGGGGGAGAGACGGAGATACGCAGTATTTT
NA,TRBJ2-7,TRBV20-1,many,CSAASGGSSYEQYF,TGCAGTGCCGCATCTGGCGGGTCCTCCTACGAGCAGTACTTC
NA,TRBJ2-7,TRBV13,many,CASSLGGFGHYEQYF,TGTGCCAGCAGCTTAGGCGGGTTCGGCCACTACGAGCAGTACTTC
NA,TRBJ2-3,TRBV20-1,many,CSARGREPGTDTQYF,TGCAGTGCTAGAGGCCGGGAGCCGGGCACAGATACGCAGTATTTT
TRBD2,TRBJ2-1,TRBV28,few,CASIGSGRASEQFF,TGTGCCAGCATAGGTAGCGGGAGGGCCAGTGAGCAGTTCTTC
NA,TRBJ1-1,TRBV18,NA,CASLSSGASTEAFF,TGTGCCAGCTTATCGTCGGGGGCTAGCACTGAAGCTTTCTTT
TRBD2,TRBJ2-3,TRBV29-1,few,CSVEGLAGADTQYF,TGCAGCGTTGAGGGTCTAGCGGGAGCAGATACGCAGTATTTT
NA,TRBJ2-7,TRBV28,many,CASSSADLVKQYF,TGTGCCAGCAGTTCCGCAGATCTCGTTAAGCAGTACTTC
TRBD2,TRBJ2-1,TRBV29-1,NA,CSVESGLAYNEQFF,TGCAGCGTTGAATCGGGACTAGCGTACAATGAGCAGTTCTTC